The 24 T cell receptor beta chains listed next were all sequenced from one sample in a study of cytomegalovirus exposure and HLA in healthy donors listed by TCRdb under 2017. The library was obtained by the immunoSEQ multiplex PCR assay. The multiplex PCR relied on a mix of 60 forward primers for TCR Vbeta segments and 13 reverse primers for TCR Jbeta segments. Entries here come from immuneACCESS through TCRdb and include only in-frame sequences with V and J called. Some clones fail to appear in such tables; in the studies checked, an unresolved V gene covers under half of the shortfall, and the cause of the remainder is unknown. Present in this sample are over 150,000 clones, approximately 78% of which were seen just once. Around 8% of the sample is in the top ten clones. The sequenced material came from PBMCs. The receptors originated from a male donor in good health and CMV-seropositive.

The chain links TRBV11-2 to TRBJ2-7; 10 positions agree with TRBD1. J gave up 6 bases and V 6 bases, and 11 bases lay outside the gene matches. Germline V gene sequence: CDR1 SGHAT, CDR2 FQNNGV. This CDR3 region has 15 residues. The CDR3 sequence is CASSPGTGAFSEQYF. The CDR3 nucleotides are TGTGCCAGCAGTCCCGGGACAGGGGCTTTCTCCGAGCAGTACTTC.

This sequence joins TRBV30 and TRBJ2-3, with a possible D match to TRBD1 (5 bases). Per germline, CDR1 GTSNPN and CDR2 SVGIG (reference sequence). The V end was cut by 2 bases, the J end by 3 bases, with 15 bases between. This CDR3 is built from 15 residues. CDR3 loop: CAWSPGPYRTDTQYF. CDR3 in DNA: TGTGCCTGGAGTCCAGGGCCGTACCGGACAGATACGCAGTATTTT.

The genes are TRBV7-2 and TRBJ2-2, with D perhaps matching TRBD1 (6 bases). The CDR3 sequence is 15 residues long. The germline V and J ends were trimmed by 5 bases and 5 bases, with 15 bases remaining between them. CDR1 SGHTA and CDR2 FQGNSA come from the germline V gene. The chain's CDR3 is CASSVVWGQTGELFF. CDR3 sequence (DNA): TGTGCCAGCAGCGTCGTATGGGGGCAAACCGGGGAGCTGTTTTTT.

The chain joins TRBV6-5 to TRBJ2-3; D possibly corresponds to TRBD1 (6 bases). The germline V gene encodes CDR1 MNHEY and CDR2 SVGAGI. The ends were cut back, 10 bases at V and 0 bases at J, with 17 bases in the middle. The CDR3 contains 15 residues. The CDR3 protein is CATGLMGASTDTQYF. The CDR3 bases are TGTGCCACCGGCCTCATGGGGGCCAGCACAGATACGCAGTATTTT.

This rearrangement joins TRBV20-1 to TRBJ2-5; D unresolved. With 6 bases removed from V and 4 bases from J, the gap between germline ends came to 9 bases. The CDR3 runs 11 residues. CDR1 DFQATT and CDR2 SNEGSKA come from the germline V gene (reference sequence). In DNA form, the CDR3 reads TGCAGTGCGACTTATCGAGAGACCCAGTACTTC. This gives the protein CSATYRETQYF.

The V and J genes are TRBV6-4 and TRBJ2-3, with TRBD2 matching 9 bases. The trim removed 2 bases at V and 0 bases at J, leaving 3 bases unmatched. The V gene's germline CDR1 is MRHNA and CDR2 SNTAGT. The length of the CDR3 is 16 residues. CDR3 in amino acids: CASSDRAGGSTDTQYF. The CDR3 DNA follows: TGTGCCAGCAGTGACCGTGCGGGAGGGAGCACAGATACGCAGTATTTT.

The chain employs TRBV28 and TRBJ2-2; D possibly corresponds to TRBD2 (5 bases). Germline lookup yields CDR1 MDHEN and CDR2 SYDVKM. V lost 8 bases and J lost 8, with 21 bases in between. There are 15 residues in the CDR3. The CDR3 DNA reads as TGTGCCAGCGGAAAGTTTAATAGCGTTGAGGGGGAGCTGTTTTTT. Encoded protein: CASGKFNSVEGELFF.

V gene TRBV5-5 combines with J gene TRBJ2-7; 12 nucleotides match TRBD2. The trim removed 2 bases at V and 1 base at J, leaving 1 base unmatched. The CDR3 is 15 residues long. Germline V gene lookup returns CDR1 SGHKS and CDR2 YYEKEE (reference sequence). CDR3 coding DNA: TGTGCCAGCAGCTTAACTAGCGGGGGGTCCTACGAGCAGTACTTC. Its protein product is CASSLTSGGSYEQYF. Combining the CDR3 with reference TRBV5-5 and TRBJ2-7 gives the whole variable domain DAGVTQSPTHLIKTRGQQVTLRCSPISGHKSVSWYQQVLGQGPQFIFQYYEKEERGRGNFPDRFSARQFPNYSSELNVNALLLGDSALYLCASSLTSGGSYEQYFGPGTRLTVT.

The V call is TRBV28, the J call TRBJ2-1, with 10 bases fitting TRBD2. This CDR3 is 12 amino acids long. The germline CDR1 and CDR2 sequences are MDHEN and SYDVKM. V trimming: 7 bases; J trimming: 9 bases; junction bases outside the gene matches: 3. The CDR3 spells CASKLAGGEQFF. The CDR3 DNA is TGTGCCAGCAAATTAGCGGGAGGTGAGCAGTTCTTC.

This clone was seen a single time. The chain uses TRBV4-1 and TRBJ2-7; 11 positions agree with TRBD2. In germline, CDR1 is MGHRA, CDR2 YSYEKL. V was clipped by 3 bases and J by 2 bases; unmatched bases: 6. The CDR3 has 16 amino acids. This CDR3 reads CASSHVGLAVPYEQYF. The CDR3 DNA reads TGCGCCAGCAGCCACGTGGGACTAGCGGTCCCCTACGAGCAGTACTTC.

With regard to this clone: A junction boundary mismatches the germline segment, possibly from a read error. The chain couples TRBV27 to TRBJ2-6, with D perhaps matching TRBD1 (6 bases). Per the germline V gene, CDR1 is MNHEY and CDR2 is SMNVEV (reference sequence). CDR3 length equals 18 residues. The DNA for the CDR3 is TGTGCCAGCAGCCGAGTTCCGGGTCGAATTCCAGGGGCCAACGGCCTGACTTTC. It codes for CASSRVPGRIPGANGLTF. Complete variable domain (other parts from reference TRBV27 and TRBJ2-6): EAQVTQNPRYLITVTGKKLTVTCSQNMNHEYMSWYRQDPGLGLRQIYYSMNVEVTDKGDVPEGYKVSRKEKRNFPLILESPSPNQTSLYFCASSRVPGRIPGANGLTFGAGSRLTVL.

DNA for the CDR3: TGCGCCAGCAGCTCGACACGGAATACCGGGGAGCTGTTTTTT. It codes for CASSSTRNTGELFF. The chain has TRBV5-1 and TRBJ2-2; no reliable D call. The V end lost 3 bases, the J end lost 5 bases, and 11 bases lay between the germline ends. Germline-derived CDR1 and CDR2 are SGHRS and YFSETQ. The length of the CDR3 is 14 residues. The variable domain in full, completed from reference TRBV5-1 and TRBJ2-2, reads KAGVTQTPRYLIKTRGQQVTLSCSPISGHRSVSWYQQTPGQGLQFLFEYFSETQRNKGNFPGRFSGRQFSNSRSEMNVSTLELGDSALYLCASSSTRNTGELFFGEGSRLTVL.

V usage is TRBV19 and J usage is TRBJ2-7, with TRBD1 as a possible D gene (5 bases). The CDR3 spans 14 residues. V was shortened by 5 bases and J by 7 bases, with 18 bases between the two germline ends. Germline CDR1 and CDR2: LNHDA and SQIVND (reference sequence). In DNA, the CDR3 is TGTGCCAGTAGTCCCACAGGCCCTCTAAGGGAGCAGTACTTC. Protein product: CASSPTGPLREQYF.

This CDR3 reads CASSQGFPSTGELFF. In DNA, the CDR3 is TGCGCCAGCAGCCAAGGTTTCCCGAGTACCGGGGAGCTGTTTTTT. The gene calls are TRBV4-3 and TRBJ2-2; D is uncertain. This CDR3 region has 15 residues. The germline V gene has CDR1 LGHNA and CDR2 YSLEER. Trimming shortened V by 1 base and J by 5 bases, and 11 bases separated the two germline ends.

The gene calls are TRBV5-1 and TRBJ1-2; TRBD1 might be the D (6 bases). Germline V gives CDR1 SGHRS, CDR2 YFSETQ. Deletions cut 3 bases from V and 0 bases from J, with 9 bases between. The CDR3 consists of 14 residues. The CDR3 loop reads CASSWTDSNYGYTF. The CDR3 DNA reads TGCGCCAGCAGCTGGACAGACTCTAACTATGGCTACACCTTC.

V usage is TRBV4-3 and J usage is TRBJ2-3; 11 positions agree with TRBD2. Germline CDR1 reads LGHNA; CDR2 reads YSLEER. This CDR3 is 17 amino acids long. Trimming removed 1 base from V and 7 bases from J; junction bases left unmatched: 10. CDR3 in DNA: TGCGCCAGCAGCCAAGGTCTAACTAGCGGGAGTGGTTATACGCAGTATTTT. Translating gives CASSQGLTSGSGYTQYF.

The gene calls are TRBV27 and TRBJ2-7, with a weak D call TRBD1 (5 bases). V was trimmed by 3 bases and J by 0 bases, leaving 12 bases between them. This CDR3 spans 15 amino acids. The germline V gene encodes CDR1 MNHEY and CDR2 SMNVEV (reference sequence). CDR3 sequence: CASSFSGSFSYEQYF. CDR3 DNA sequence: TGTGCCAGCAGTTTCTCAGGGTCCTTCTCCTACGAGCAGTACTTC.

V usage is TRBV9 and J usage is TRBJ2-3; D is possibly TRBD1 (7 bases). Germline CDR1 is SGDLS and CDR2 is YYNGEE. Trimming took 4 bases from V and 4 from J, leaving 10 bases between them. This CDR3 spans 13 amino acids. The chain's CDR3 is CASSQGGPDTQYF. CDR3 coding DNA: TGTGCCAGCAGCCAGGGGGGCCCAGATACGCAGTATTTT.

This CDR3 is CASSVVGGQGVSYTF. The CDR3, as DNA: TGTGCCAGCAGCGTAGTTGGAGGACAGGGGGTTTCCTACACCTTC. The chain couples TRBV9 to TRBJ1-2; 10 bases match TRBD1. Trimming at V came to 0 bases and at J to 10 bases, leaving 9 bases not matched to a gene. This CDR3 is 15 amino acids long. CDR1 is SGDLS and CDR2 is YYNGEE in the germline V gene.

DNA for the CDR3: TGTGCCAGCTCACCACCAATAGGGGCCTATTCGCAGTATTTT. Amino acids: CASSPPIGAYSQYF. The chain employs TRBV18 and TRBJ2-3; a possible D gene is TRBD1 (5 bases). The CDR3 covers 14 residues. The V gene's germline CDR1 is KGHSH and CDR2 LQKENI. Deletions cut 0 bases from V and 10 bases from J, with 14 bases between.

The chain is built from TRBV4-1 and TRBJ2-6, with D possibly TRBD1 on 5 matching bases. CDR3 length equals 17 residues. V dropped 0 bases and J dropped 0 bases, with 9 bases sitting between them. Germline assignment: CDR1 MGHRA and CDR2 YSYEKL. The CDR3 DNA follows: TGCGCCAGCAGCCAAGATGGGCAGGGCTCTGGGGCCAACGTCCTGACTTTC. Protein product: CASSQDGQGSGANVLTF.

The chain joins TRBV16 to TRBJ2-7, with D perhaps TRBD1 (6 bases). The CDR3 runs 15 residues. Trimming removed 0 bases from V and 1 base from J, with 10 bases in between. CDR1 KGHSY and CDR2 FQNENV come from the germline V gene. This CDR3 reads CASSQSFGTSYEQYF. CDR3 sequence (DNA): TGTGCCAGCAGCCAATCCTTCGGGACATCCTACGAGCAGTACTTC.

The CDR3 region has the DNA TGTGCCAGCAGTTCACAGGGCTACGAGCAGTACTTC. This gives the protein CASSSQGYEQYF. The V gene is TRBV27, the J gene TRBJ2-7; tentative D call: TRBD1 (6 bases). The CDR3 extends over 12 amino acids. V was shortened by 4 bases and J by 3 bases, with 7 bases between the two germline ends. CDR1 MNHEY and CDR2 SMNVEV come from the germline V gene (reference sequence).

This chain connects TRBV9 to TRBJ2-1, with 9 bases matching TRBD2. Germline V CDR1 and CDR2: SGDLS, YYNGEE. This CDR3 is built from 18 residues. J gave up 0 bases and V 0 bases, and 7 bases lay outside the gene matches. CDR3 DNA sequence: TGTGCCAGCAGCGTAGCGGGGGCGGGAGGGAGCTCCTACAATGAGCAGTTCTTC. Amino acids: CASSVAGAGGSSYNEQFF.